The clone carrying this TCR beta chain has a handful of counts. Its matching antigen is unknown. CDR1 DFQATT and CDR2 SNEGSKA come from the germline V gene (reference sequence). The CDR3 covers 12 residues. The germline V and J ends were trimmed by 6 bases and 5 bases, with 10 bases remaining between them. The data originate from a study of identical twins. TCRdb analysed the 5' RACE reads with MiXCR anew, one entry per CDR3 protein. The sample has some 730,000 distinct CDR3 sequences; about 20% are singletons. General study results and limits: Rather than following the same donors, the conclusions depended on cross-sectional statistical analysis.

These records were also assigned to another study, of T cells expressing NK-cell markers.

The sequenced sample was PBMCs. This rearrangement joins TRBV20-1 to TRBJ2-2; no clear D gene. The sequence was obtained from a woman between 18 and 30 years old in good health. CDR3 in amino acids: CSAPRNTGELFF. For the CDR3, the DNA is TGCAGTGCACCCAGAAATACCGGGGAGCTGTTTTTT.